The sample holds a few counts of the clone carrying this T cell receptor beta chain. The antigen remains unidentified. From the 5' RACE reads, TCRdb called clonotypes with MiXCR, one entry per CDR3 protein. The sample records around 770,000 distinct CDR3 sequences, 12% being singletons. The source of the sample is a study of CD8 T cells in ankylosing spondylitis. Overall study findings and caveats: Blood from ankylosing spondylitis patients appeared to carry a characteristic roughly eight-variant TCR beta motif. Matched synovial fluid from ankylosing spondylitis patients was reported to be enriched for disease-linked clones. Several of the motif variants were reported before in synovial fluid and blood from reactive arthritis. Clones linked to disease, bearing a CD8+ phenotype, were relatively rare in peripheral blood.

This CDR3 comprises 14 residues. Trimming removed 7 bases from V and 2 bases from J, with 14 bases in between. Germline V gene lookup returns CDR1 SGHTA and CDR2 FQGNSA. This clonotype originated in a male donor with ankylosing spondylitis. The V gene is TRBV7-2, the J gene TRBJ2-5, with D maybe TRBD1 (6 bases). Sequencing was done on a sample of blood, either unsorted or a sorted T cell fraction (not recorded which). The CDR3 loop is CASTPTGLQETQYF. The CDR3 DNA follows: TGTGCCAGCACCCCCACAGGGTTACAAGAGACCCAGTACTTC.